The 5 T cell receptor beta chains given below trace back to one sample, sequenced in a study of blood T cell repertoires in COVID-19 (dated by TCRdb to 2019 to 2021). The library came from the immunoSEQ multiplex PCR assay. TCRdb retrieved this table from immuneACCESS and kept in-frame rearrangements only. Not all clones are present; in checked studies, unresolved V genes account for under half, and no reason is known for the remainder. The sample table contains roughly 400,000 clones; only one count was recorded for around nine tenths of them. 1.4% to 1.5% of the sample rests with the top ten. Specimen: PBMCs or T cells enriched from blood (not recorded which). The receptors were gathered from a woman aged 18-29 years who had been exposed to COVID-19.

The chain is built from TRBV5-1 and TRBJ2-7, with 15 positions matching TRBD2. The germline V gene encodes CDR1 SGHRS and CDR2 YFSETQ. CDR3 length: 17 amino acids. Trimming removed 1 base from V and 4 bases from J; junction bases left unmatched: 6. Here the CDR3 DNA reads TGCGCCAGCAGCTTGAGATGGACTAGCGGGAGGGGGTACGAGCAGTACTTC. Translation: CASSLRWTSGRGYEQYF.

The CDR3 nucleotides are TGTGCCAGCAGGGGGACAGGGGGAAGGACTGAAGCTTTCTTT. Amino acids: CASRGTGGRTEAFF. The chain uses TRBV6-6 and TRBJ1-1, with 11 positions matching TRBD1. Germline lookup yields CDR1 MNHNY and CDR2 SVGAGI (reference sequence). This CDR3 spans 14 amino acids. V trimming: 6 bases; J trimming: 5 bases; junction bases outside the gene matches: 5.

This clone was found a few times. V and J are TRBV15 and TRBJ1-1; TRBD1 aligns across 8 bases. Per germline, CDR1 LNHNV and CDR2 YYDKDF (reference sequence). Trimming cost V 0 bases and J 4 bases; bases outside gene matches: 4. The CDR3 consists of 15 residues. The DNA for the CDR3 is TGTGCCACCAGCAGAGAACAGGGGGTTCGCACTGAAGCTTTCTTT. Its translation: CATSREQGVRTEAFF.

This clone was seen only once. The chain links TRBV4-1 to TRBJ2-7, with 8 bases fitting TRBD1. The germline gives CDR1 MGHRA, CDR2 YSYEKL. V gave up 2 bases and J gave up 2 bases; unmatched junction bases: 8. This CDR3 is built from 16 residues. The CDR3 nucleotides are TGCGCCAGCAGCCAAAAGAAGGACAGGGTCCCCTACGAGCAGTACTTC. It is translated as CASSQKKDRVPYEQYF.

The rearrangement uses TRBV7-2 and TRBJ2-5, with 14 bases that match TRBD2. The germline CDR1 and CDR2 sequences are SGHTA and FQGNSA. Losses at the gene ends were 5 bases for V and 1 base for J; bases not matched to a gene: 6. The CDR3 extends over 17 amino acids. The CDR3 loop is CASSLWTSGGTQETQYF. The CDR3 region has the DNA TGTGCCAGCAGCCTTTGGACTAGCGGGGGGACCCAAGAGACCCAGTACTTC.